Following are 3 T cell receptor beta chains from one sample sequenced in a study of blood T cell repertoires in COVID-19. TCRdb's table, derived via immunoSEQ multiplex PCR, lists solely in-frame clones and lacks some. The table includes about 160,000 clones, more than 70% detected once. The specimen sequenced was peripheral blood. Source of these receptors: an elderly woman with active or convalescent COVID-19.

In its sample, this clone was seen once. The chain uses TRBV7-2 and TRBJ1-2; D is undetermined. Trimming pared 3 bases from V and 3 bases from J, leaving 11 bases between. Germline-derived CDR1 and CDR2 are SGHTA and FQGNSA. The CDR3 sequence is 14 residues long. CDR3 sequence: CASSFRRVDYGYTF. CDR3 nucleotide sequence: TGTGCCAGCAGCTTTCGGCGGGTTGACTATGGCTACACCTTC.

The CDR3 loop is CASSGSGNTGELFF. The CDR3 DNA reads as TGTGCCAGCAGCGGGAGCGGTAACACCGGGGAGCTGTTTTTT. This rearrangement joins TRBV9 to TRBJ2-2; D perhaps matches TRBD2 (5 bases). There are 14 residues in the CDR3. Trimming stripped 3 bases from V and 2 bases from J, with 8 bases between. Per the germline V gene, CDR1 is SGDLS and CDR2 is YYNGEE. Full variable domain (outside the CDR3, taken from reference TRBV9 and TRBJ2-2): DSGVTQTPKHLITATGQRVTLRCSPRSGDLSVYWYQQSLDQGLQFLIQYYNGEERAKGNILERFSAQQFPDLHSELNLSSLELGDSALYFCASSGSGNTGELFFGEGSRLTVL.

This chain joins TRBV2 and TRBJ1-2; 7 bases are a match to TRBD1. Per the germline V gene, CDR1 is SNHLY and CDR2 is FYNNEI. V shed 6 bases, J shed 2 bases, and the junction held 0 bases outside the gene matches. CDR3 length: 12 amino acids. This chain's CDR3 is CASRTGNYGYTF. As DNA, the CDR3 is TGTGCCAGCAGGACAGGGAACTATGGCTACACCTTC.